The source of this T cell receptor beta chain is a study of graft-versus-host responses after intestinal transplantation. Whole-study context: Recipients were all induced with anti-thymocyte globulin, then given tacrolimus and steroids for two to three years.

The trim removed 1 base at V and 8 bases at J, leaving 10 bases unmatched. This CDR3 is built from 15 residues. CDR1 and CDR2 from the germline V gene are SEHNR and FQNEAQ (reference sequence). Study conclusions and caveats: Some patients had graft-donor T cell macrochimerism, and their allografts showed high graft-versus-host to host-versus-graft clonal ratios. The study associated peak circulating GvH clone levels with early post-transplant HvG declines. Detection of GvH clones occurred in recipient marrow, and some had their first appearance in ileum or blood.

Comments on this clone: What it binds is not known.

Repertoires were generated with immunoSEQ multiplex PCR, while TCRdb's copy carries only in-frame clones and drops some. Of some 43,000 clones listed, approximately 95% were seen once; the top ten hold about 1.6%. The sequencing used PBMCs, collected 330 to 350 days after intestinal transplant. This sequence was found in a human patient who received an intestinal transplant, so some T cells may come from the graft donor. The chain combines TRBV7-9 with TRBJ1-1; 7 bases line up with TRBD1. CDR3 protein: CASSLGSRQGNEAFF. CDR3 DNA sequence: TGTGCCAGCAGCTTAGGGTCTAGACAGGGCAACGAAGCTTTCTTT.